The 14 T cell receptor beta chains presented below share a single source sample, sequenced in a study of T cells in Graves' hyperthyroidism and ophthalmopathy. Amplification targeted TCR beta CDR3 regions from RNA transcripts. The TCR CDR3 was amplified in a first-round RT-PCR using the HTBI primer set. Each CDR3 protein gets one entry after TCRdb re-called the multiplex PCR reads with MiXCR. The sample yields approximately 400,000 distinct CDR3 sequences, 19% seen once. Sequenced material: blood. Receptor source: a young woman with Graves' hyperthyroidism.

The rearrangement joins TRBV12-3 or TRBV12-4 to TRBJ2-2; 10 bases map to TRBD2. Trimming took 2 bases from V and 6 from J; bases not matched to a gene: 3. The length of the CDR3 is 15 residues. DNA of the CDR3: TGTGCCAGCAGTTTAAATGGGACTAGCGCCGGGGAGCTGTTTTTT. Protein sequence: CASSLNGTSAGELFF.

This clonotype was seen many times. The V and J genes are TRBV20-1 and TRBJ2-5, with D uncertain. The CDR3 consists of 13 residues. Germline CDR1 DFQATT, CDR2 SNEGSKA (reference sequence). V was clipped by 3 bases and J by 6 bases, with 14 bases between them. DNA for the CDR3: TGCAGTGCTAGGATCCGGAACGGCAAGACCCAGTACTTC. Its translation: CSARIRNGKTQYF.

This chain joins TRBV27 and TRBJ2-7; no definite D call. CDR3 length: 13 residues. Germline assignment: CDR1 MNHEY and CDR2 SMNVEV (reference sequence). V was trimmed by 0 bases and J by 6 bases, leaving 9 bases between them. CDR3 DNA sequence: TGTGCCAGCAGTTTATCTAATGGAATCGAGCAGTACTTC. This translates into CASSLSNGIEQYF.

This chain links TRBV27 with TRBJ1-2; 7 bases line up with TRBD1. Germline CDR1 reads MNHEY; CDR2 reads SMNVEV (reference sequence). The CDR3 loop spans 14 amino acids. J gave up 1 base and V 6 bases, and 5 bases lay outside the gene matches. The CDR3 DNA is TGTGCCAGCAGCCCGGACAGGTTTAACTATGGCTACACCTTC. Its protein is CASSPDRFNYGYTF.

This clonotype appeared many times. The chain recombines TRBV12-3 or TRBV12-4 with TRBJ1-1; D uncertain. Trimming shortened V by 7 bases and J by 8 bases, and 11 bases separated the two germline ends. The CDR3 contains 11 residues. As DNA, the CDR3 is TGTGCCAGCATCTTGGGCGGAGAAGCTTTCTTT. Protein product: CASILGGEAFF.

This clonotype was found many times. The gene calls are TRBV20-1 and TRBJ1-1, with 9 bases lining up with TRBD1. The CDR3 length is 14 residues. The V and J ends lost 3 bases and 6 bases, in that order; junction bases with no gene match: 8. The germline V gene has CDR1 DFQATT and CDR2 SNEGSKA (reference sequence). CDR3 nucleotide sequence: TGCAGTGCTAGGACCCTGGGACAGGGACCTGAAGCTTTCTTT. Translating it yields CSARTLGQGPEAFF.

This clonotype was seen many times. The rearrangement links TRBV28 to TRBJ1-5; tentative D call: TRBD1 (6 bases). Looked up from germline, CDR1 is MDHEN and CDR2 is SYDVKM. Trimming took 8 bases from V and 10 from J, leaving 15 bases between them. The CDR3 runs 12 residues. This chain's CDR3 is CASSDQGLPQHF. As DNA, the CDR3 is TGTGCCAGCTCGGATCAGGGGTTACCCCAGCATTTT.

This clonotype was recorded many times. This rearrangement joins TRBV6-2 or TRBV6-3 to TRBJ2-7, with 8 bases lining up with TRBD2. V lost 4 bases to trimming and J lost 6 bases; unmatched junction nucleotides: 8. Per germline, CDR1 MNHEY and CDR2 SVGEGT. CDR3 length equals 14 residues. In DNA, the CDR3 is TGTGCCAGCAGTTCCGGGACTAGTTCGTCCGAGCAGTACTTC. Its translation is CASSSGTSSSEQYF.

This clonotype was observed a few times. The chain is built from TRBV18 and TRBJ1-1; tentative D call: TRBD1 (5 bases). This CDR3 is built from 15 residues. With 3 bases removed from V and 3 bases from J, the gap between germline ends came to 14 bases. Germline assignment: CDR1 KGHSH and CDR2 LQKENI. The CDR3 sequence: CASSPQPGQYTEAFF. The CDR3 DNA follows: TGTGCCAGCTCACCCCAACCGGGGCAGTACACTGAAGCTTTCTTT.

The rearrangement uses TRBV5-1 and TRBJ1-5; a possible D gene is TRBD1 (5 bases). V lost 1 base, J lost 0 bases, and 8 bases lay in between. Germline lookup yields CDR1 SGHRS and CDR2 YFSETQ. The CDR3 extends over 15 amino acids. The CDR3 region is CASSLLDSSNQPQHF. The CDR3 region has the DNA TGCGCCAGCAGCTTGTTAGACAGTAGCAATCAGCCCCAGCATTTT.

Remarks on this clonotype: At one boundary the junction diverges from the germline segment, which might be a read error. V gene TRBV6-1 combines with J gene TRBJ2-5; TRBD2 agrees at 15 bases. Germline CDR1 MNHNS, CDR2 SASEGT. The CDR3 runs 15 residues. The CDR3 nucleotides read TGTGCCAGCAGCGAAGGACTAGCGGGAGGGGTGACCCAGTACTTC. This translates into CASSEGLAGGVTQYF.

This clonotype was seen at least ten times. The chain couples TRBV13 to TRBJ2-7; no definite D call. The CDR3 runs to 14 residues. Germline V CDR1 and CDR2: PRHDT, FYEKMQ (reference sequence). Trimming left V 5 bases short and J 0 bases short, with 11 bases between. CDR3 in DNA: TGTGCCAGCAGCCAAGACACGAACTCCTACGAGCAGTACTTC. Translated, it gives CASSQDTNSYEQYF.

The V gene is TRBV7-8, the J gene TRBJ1-5; D gene uncertain. This CDR3 is built from 16 residues. V gave up 5 bases and J gave up 0 bases, with 14 bases separating them. CDR1 is SGHVS and CDR2 is FQNEAQ in the germline V gene. The CDR3 sequence is CASSLRRIYSNQPQHF. For the CDR3, the DNA is TGTGCCAGCAGCCTCCGACGGATTTATAGCAATCAGCCCCAGCATTTT. Full variable domain (missing parts from reference TRBV7-8 and TRBJ1-5): GAGVSQSPRYKVAKRGQDVALRCDPISGHVSLFWYQQALGQGPEFLTYFQNEAQLDKSGLPSDRFFAERPEGSVSTLKIQRTQQEDSAVYLCASSLRRIYSNQPQHFGDGTRLSIL.

This clonotype was seen at least ten times. CDR3 in DNA: TGTGCCATGGCCGGCACCTCGAACACCGGGGAGCTGTTTTTT. Amino acids: CAMAGTSNTGELFF. This chain joins TRBV10-3 and TRBJ2-2; no reliable D call. Trimming stripped 9 bases from V and 0 bases from J, with 11 bases between. The length of the CDR3 is 14 residues. In germline, CDR1 is ENHRY, CDR2 SYGVKD.